One sample yielded the 9 T cell receptor beta chains listed below, sequenced in a study of CD8 T cells in ankylosing spondylitis. TCRdb re-called the 5' RACE reads with MiXCR, one entry per CDR3 protein. The sample consists of 130,000 or so distinct CDR3 sequences, 7% of them appearing once. Source material: blood, either unsorted or a sorted T cell fraction (not recorded which). The receptors derive from a male donor with ankylosing spondylitis or in good health (not recorded which).

Comments on this clonotype: Possible read error: a much larger clone is one base away. The gene calls are TRBV5-1 and TRBJ1-1; D remains unclear. The CDR3 is 13 amino acids. The V end lost 0 bases, the J end lost 6 bases, and 9 bases lay between the germline ends. Germline V gene lookup returns CDR1 SGHRS and CDR2 YFSETQ. Here the CDR3 DNA reads TGCGCCAGCAGCTTGGGCGTTAACCCTGAAGCTTTCTTT. Amino acids: CASSLGVNPEAFF.

This clonotype has a count of ten or more. The chain links TRBV30 to TRBJ1-2; D call uncertain. The germline V gene encodes CDR1 GTSNPN and CDR2 SVGIG (reference sequence). V dropped 5 bases and J dropped 5 bases, with 15 bases sitting between them. CDR3 length equals 13 residues. The CDR3: CAWGSSRRYGYTF. CDR3 bases: TGTGCCTGGGGAAGCTCGCGCCGTTATGGCTACACCTTC.

In its sample, this clonotype was seen many times. This chain joins TRBV20-1 and TRBJ2-7; D gene uncertain. Trimming stripped 6 bases from V and 6 bases from J, with 12 bases between. This CDR3 contains 11 residues. Germline CDR1 reads DFQATT; CDR2 reads SNEGSKA (reference sequence). CDR3 DNA: TGCAGTGCGCAGTCAGGTCGCGAGCAGTACTTC. Translating gives CSAQSGREQYF.

This clonotype was counted at least ten times. The chain carries TRBV20-1 and TRBJ2-1; 7 nucleotides align to TRBD1. CDR1 and CDR2 (germline): DFQATT, SNEGSKA (reference sequence). After removal of 5 bases from V and 8 bases from J, the junction contained 12 bases not matched to a gene. CDR3 length: 14 amino acids. The CDR3 bases are TGCAGTGCTCGCGCCTTGACAGGGATCGATGAGCAGTTCTTC. Translation gives CSARALTGIDEQFF.

This clonotype was seen repeatedly, ten times or more. The chain uses TRBV28 and TRBJ2-5, with D possibly being TRBD1 or TRBD2 (6 bases each). With 5 bases removed from V and 5 bases from J, the gap between germline ends came to 15 bases. The germline V gene encodes CDR1 MDHEN and CDR2 SYDVKM. CDR3 length equals 14 residues. CDR3 loop: CASSLGGRKETQYF. CDR3 nucleotides: TGTGCCAGCAGTCTAGGGGGGAGGAAGGAGACCCAGTACTTC. The whole variable domain, remainder taken from reference TRBV28 and TRBJ2-5, is DVKVTQSSRYLVKRTGEKVFLECVQDMDHENMFWYRQDPGLGLRLIYFSYDVKMKEKGDIPEGYSVSREKKERFSLILESASTNQTSMYLCASSLGGRKETQYFGPGTRLLVL.

In its sample, this clonotype was seen many times. The CDR3 nucleotides are TGTGCCAGCAGTAAACAGGGGTTTGACACTGAAGCTTTCTTT. Encoded protein: CASSKQGFDTEAFF. The V call is TRBV12-3 or TRBV12-4, the J call TRBJ1-1, with 7 bases matching TRBD1. The CDR3 is 14 residues long. V was pared by 5 bases and J by 3 bases, with 6 bases of the junction left unmatched.

This clonotype was seen many times. The chain joins TRBV29-1 to TRBJ1-2; D gene uncertain. V shed 2 bases and J shed 2 bases, with 6 bases lying between them. From germline, CDR1 is SQVTM and CDR2 ANQGSEA. CDR3 length equals 12 residues. Here the CDR3 reads CSVESKNYGYTF. Written as DNA, the CDR3 is TGCAGCGTTGAAAGCAAAAACTATGGCTACACCTTC.

Ten or more counts support this clonotype. The gene calls are TRBV20-1 and TRBJ2-7; 9 nucleotides align to TRBD2. Germline CDR1 and CDR2: DFQATT and SNEGSKA (reference sequence). This CDR3 has 14 residues. With V trimmed by 3 bases and J by 2 bases, 5 bases remained unmatched. The CDR3 sequence: CSASLGGRAYEQYF. The CDR3 DNA follows: TGCAGTGCTAGTCTTGGCGGGAGGGCCTACGAGCAGTACTTC.

This clonotype has only a few counts. The V call is TRBV20-1, the J call TRBJ2-7; 8 nucleotides align to TRBD2. The V gene end was trimmed by 6 bases and the J gene end by 5 bases; junction bases not matched to a gene: 9. Germline lookup yields CDR1 DFQATT and CDR2 SNEGSKA (reference sequence). There are 13 residues in the CDR3. The chain's CDR3 is CSAPRGGGHEQYF. The CDR3 region has the DNA TGCAGTGCCCCCCGGGGCGGGGGGCACGAGCAGTACTTC.